Included here is one T cell receptor beta chain sequence, with context. CDR1 MNHNS and CDR2 SASEGT come from the germline V gene. V dropped 2 bases and J dropped 0 bases, with 15 bases sitting between them. The CDR3 contains 17 residues. The authors' processing: The authors estimated nucleated cell counts from reference gene primer amplification. The assay was immunoSEQ multiplex PCR, and TCRdb's table has in-frame clones only and misses some. V and J calls and clone size are as listed in that table; D and trimming were resolved from the DNA. The sample carries roughly 170,000 clones, about 79% recorded once. These data originate in a study of blood T cell repertoires in COVID-19. Study-wide background: Italy, Spain and the United States were the sources of the convalescent and acute COVID-19 samples. T cells, B-cell-depleted T cells, or PBMCs provided the cDNA or gDNA that served as material.

This receptor was obtained from a woman in her seventies with acute or convalescent COVID-19. The sequenced material came from peripheral blood. This chain uses TRBV6-1 with TRBJ2-3, with no clear D. The CDR3 sequence: CASSEWVWRPSTDTQYF. CDR3 nucleotides: TGTGCCAGCAGTGAATGGGTGTGGCGGCCTAGCACAGATACGCAGTATTTT.